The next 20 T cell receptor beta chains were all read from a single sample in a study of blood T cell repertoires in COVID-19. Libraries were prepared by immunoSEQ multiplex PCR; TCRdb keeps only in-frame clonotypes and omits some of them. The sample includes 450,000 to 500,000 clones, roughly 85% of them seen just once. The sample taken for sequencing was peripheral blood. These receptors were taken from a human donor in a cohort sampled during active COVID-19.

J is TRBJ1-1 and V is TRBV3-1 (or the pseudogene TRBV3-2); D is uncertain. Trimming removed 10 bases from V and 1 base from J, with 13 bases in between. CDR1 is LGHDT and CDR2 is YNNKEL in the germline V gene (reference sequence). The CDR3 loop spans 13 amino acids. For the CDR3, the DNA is TGTGCCACCCAGAGACAACCGAACACTGAAGCTTTCTTT. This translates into CATQRQPNTEAFF.

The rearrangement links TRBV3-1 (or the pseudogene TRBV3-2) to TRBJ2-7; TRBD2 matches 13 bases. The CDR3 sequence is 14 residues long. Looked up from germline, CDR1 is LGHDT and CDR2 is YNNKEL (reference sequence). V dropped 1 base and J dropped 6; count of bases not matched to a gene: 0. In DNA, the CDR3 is TGTGCCAGCAGCCAAGGACTAGCGGGAGGCGAGCAGTACTTC. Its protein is CASSQGLAGGEQYF.

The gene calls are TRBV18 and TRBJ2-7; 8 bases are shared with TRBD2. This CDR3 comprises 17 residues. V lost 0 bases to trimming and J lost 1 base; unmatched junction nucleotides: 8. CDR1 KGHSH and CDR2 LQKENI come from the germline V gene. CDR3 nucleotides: TGTGCCAGCTCACCACCTCCGACTAGCGTCCTATCCTACGAGCAGTACTTC. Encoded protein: CASSPPPTSVLSYEQYF.

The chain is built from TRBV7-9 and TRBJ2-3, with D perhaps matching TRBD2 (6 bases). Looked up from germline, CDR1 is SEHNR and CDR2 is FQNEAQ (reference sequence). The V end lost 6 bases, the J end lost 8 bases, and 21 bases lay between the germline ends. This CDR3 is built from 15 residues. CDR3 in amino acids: CASRTVGGAQGTQYF. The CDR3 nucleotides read TGTGCCAGCAGAACGGTGGGGGGTGCGCAGGGTACGCAGTATTTT.

The CDR3 is CASSLSMSLALVRWETQYF. The CDR3 DNA sequence: TGTGCCAGCAGTTTATCGATGTCTCTAGCGCTCGTGAGGTGGGAGACCCAGTACTTC. The V call is TRBV27, the J call TRBJ2-5; D is possibly TRBD2 (6 bases). Germline values: CDR1 MNHEY, CDR2 SMNVEV (reference sequence). This CDR3 has 19 amino acids. V gave up 0 bases and J gave up 5 bases, with 25 bases separating them.

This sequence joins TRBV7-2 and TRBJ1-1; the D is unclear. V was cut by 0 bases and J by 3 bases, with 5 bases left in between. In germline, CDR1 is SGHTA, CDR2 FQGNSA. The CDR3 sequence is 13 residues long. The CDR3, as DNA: TGTGCCAGCAGCTTAGCTCCAGACACTGAAGCTTTCTTT. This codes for CASSLAPDTEAFF.

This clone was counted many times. The CDR3 is CASSLTQYEQYF. CDR3 in DNA: TGTGCCAGCAGTTTAACACAGTACGAGCAGTACTTC. This chain connects TRBV28 to TRBJ2-7; unclear D gene. CDR3 length: 12 residues. CDR1 is MDHEN, CDR2 SYDVKM, per germline. The V gene lost 2 bases and the J gene lost 4 bases, with 6 bases spanning the gap.

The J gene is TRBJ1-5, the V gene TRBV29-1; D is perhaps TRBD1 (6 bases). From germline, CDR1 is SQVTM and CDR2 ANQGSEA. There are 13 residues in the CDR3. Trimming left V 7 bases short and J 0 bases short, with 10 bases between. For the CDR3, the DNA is TGCAGCGCAGGGGTCACTAGCAATCAGCCCCAGCATTTT. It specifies CSAGVTSNQPQHF.

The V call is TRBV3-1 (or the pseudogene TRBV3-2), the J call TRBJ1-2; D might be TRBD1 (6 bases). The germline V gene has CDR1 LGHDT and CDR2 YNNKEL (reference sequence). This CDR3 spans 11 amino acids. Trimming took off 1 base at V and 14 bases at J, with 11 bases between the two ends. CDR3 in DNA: TGTGCCAGCAGCCAAGGAACAGGACAGACCTTC. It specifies CASSQGTGQTF.

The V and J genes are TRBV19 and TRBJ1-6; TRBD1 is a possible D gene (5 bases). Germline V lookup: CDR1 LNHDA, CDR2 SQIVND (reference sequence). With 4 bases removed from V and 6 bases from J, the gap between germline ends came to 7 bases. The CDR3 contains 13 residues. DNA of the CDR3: TGTGCCAGTAGTACCGGGGGTAATTCACCCCTCCACTTT. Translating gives CASSTGGNSPLHF.

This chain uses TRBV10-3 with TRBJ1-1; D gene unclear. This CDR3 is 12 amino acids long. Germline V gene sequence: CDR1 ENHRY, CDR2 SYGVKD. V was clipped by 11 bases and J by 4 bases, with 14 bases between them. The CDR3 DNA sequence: TGTGCCTCCGGACTTGGAGGCACTGAAGCTTTCTTT. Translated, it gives CASGLGGTEAFF.

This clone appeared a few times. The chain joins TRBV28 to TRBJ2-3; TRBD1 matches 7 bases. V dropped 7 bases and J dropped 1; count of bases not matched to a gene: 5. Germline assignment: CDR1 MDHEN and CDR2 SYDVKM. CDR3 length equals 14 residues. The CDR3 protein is CASIPGQGTDTQYF. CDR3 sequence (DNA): TGTGCCAGCATCCCTGGACAGGGCACAGATACGCAGTATTTT.

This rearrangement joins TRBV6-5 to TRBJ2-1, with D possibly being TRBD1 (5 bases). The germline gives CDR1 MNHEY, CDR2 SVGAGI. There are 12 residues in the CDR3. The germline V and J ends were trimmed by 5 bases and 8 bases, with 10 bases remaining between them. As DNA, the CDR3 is TGTGCCAGCAGTACTCAGGGTCATGAGCAGTTCTTC. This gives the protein CASSTQGHEQFF.

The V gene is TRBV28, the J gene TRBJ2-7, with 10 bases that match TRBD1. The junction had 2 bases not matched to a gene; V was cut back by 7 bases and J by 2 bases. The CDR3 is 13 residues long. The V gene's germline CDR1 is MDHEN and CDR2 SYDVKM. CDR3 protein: CASIGTGAYEQYF. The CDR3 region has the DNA TGTGCCAGCATCGGGACAGGGGCCTACGAGCAGTACTTC.

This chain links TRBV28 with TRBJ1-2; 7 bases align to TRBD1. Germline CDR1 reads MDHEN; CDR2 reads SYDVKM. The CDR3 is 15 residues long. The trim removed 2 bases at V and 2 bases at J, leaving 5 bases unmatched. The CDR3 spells CASSLATRGNYGYTF. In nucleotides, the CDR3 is TGTGCCAGCAGTTTAGCAACCAGGGGGAACTATGGCTACACCTTC.

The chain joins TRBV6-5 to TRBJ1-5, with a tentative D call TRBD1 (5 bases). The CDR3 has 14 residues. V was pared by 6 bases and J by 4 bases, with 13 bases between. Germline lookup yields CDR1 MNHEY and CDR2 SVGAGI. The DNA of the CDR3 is TGTGCCAGCAGGCGGGACTCTAAAAATCAGCCCCAGCATTTT. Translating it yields CASRRDSKNQPQHF.

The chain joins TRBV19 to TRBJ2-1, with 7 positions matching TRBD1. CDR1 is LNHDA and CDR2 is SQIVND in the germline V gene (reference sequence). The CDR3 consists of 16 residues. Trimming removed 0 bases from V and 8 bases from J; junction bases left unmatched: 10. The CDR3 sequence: CASSIDQKGATDEQFF. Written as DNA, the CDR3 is TGTGCCAGTAGTATAGATCAAAAGGGGGCGACTGATGAGCAGTTCTTC.

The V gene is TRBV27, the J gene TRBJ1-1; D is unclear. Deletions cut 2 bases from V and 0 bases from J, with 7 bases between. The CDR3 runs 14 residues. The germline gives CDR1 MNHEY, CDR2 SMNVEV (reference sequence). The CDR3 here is CASSLGLMNTEAFF. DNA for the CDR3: TGTGCCAGCAGTTTAGGGCTTATGAACACTGAAGCTTTCTTT.

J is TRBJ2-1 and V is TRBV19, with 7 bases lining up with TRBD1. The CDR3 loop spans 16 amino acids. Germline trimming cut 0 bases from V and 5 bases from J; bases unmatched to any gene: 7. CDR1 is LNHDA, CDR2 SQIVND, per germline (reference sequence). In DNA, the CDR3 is TGTGCCAGTAGTATAGACCCACAGGGGTCCAACAATGAGCAGTTCTTC. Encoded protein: CASSIDPQGSNNEQFF.

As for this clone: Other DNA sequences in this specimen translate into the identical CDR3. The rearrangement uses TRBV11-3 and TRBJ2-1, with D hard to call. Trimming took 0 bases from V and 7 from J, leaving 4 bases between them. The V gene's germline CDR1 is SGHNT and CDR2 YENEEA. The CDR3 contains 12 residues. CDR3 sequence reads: CASSLDLNEQFF. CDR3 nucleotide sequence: TGTGCCAGCAGCTTAGATCTTAATGAGCAGTTCTTC. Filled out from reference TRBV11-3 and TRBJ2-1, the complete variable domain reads EAGVVQSPRYKIIEKKQPVAFWCNPISGHNTLYWYLQNLGQGPELLIRYENEEAVDDSQLPKDRFSAERLKGVDSTLKIQPAELGDSAVYLCASSLDLNEQFFGPGTRLTVL.